Detailed here is one T cell receptor (beta chain). The protocol was immunoSEQ multiplex PCR, while the TCRdb copy is restricted to in-frame clones and leaves out a portion. The table includes 20,000 to 30,000 clones, approximately 94% detected once. This sample was taken from a study of blood T cell repertoires in COVID-19. The CDR3 totals 14 residues. Germline loops: CDR1 MRHNA, CDR2 SNTAGT. With V trimmed by 5 bases and J by 5 bases, 2 bases remained unmatched. This rearrangement joins TRBV6-4 to TRBJ2-2, with 10 bases fitting TRBD2. The clonotype originates from a human donor with active COVID-19. The donor label of this sample is uncertain. The sequenced material came from peripheral blood. The DNA for the CDR3 is TGTGCCAGCAGTCGGGGACTAGCGACCGGGGAGCTGTTTTTT. Translating gives CASSRGLATGELFF.